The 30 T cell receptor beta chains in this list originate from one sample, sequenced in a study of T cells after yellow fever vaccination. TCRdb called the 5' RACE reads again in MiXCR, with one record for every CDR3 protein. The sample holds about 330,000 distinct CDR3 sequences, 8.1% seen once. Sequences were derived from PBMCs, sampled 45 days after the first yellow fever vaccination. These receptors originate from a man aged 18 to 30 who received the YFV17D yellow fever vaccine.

The CDR3 spells CASSQLAGNYEQYF. CDR3 sequence (DNA): TGTGCCAGCAGCCAACTAGCGGGGAACTACGAGCAGTACTTC. The chain uses TRBV11-2 and TRBJ2-7, with 10 bases that match TRBD2. The CDR3 loop spans 14 amino acids. The V gene's germline CDR1 is SGHAT and CDR2 FQNNGV. With 5 bases clipped from V and 3 bases from J, the junction kept 4 bases outside the gene matches.

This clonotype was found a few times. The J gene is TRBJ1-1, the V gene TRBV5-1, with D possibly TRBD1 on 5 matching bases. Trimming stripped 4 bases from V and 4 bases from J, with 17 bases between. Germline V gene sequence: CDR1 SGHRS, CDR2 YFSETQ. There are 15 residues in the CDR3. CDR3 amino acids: CASSPNSAGGTEAFF. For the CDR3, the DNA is TGCGCCAGCAGCCCAAATTCGGCGGGGGGCACTGAAGCTTTCTTT.

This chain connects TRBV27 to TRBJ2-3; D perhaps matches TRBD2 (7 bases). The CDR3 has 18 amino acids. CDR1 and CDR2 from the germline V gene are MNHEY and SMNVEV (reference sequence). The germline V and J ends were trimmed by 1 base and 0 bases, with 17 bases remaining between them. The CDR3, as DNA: TGTGCCAGCAGTTTATTTGCAATGTCGGGGGGCAGCACAGATACGCAGTATTTT. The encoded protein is CASSLFAMSGGSTDTQYF.

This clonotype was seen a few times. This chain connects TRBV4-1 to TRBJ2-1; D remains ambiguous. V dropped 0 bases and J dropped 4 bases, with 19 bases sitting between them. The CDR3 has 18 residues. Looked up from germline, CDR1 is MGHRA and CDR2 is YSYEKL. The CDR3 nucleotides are TGCGCCAGCAGCCAAGATAATCGGAGACCACCAGTTTACAATGAGCAGTTCTTC. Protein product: CASSQDNRRPPVYNEQFF.

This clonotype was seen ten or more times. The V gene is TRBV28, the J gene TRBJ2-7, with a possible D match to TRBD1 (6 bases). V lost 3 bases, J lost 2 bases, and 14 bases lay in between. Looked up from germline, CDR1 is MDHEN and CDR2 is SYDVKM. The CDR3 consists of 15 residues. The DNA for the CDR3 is TGTGCCAGCAGTTTCCAGGGGTTAGGTCCCTACGAGCAGTACGTC. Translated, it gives CASSFQGLGPYEQYV.

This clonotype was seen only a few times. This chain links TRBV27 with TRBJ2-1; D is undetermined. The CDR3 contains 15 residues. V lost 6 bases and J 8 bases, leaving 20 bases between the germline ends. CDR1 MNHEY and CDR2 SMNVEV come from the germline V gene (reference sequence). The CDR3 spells CASRAPDSLADEQFF. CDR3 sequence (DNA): TGTGCCAGCAGGGCTCCGGATTCCCTCGCGGATGAGCAGTTCTTC.

The CDR3, as DNA: TGTGCCAGCAGCCGTATTGACTACAACACCGGGGAGCTGTTTTTT. It yields the protein CASSRIDYNTGELFF. The V gene is TRBV7-9, the J gene TRBJ2-2, with TRBD2 as a possible D gene (5 bases). V shed 5 bases and J shed 2 bases, with 12 bases lying between them. The germline CDR1 and CDR2 sequences are SEHNR and FQNEAQ (reference sequence). The CDR3 totals 15 residues.

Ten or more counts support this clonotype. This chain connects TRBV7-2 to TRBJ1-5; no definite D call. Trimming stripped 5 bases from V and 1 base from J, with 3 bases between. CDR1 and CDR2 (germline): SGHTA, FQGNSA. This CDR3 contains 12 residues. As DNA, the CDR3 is TGTGCCAGCAGCAGAAGCAATCAGCCCCAGCATTTT. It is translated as CASSRSNQPQHF.

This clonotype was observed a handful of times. The CDR3 is CASSLGQGALQSYNEQFF. The DNA for the CDR3 is TGTGCCAGCAGCCTCGGACAGGGGGCCCTACAGAGCTACAATGAGCAGTTCTTC. This rearrangement joins TRBV11-1 to TRBJ2-1; 11 nucleotides agree with TRBD1. The CDR3 spans 18 residues. With V trimmed by 5 bases and J by 3 bases, 12 bases remained unmatched. Looked up from germline, CDR1 is SGHAT and CDR2 is FQDESV (reference sequence).

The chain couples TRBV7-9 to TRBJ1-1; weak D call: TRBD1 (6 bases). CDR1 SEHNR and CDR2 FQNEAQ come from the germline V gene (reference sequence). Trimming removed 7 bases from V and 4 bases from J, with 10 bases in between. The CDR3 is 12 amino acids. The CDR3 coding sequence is TGTGCCAGCACCTCGGGGGCCACTGAAGCTTTCTTT. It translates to CASTSGATEAFF.

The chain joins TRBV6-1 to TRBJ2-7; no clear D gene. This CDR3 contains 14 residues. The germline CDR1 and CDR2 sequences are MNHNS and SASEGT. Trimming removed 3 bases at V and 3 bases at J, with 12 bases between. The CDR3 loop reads CASSDWTVVYEQYV. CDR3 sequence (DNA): TGTGCCAGCAGTGATTGGACGGTAGTCTACGAGCAGTACGTC.

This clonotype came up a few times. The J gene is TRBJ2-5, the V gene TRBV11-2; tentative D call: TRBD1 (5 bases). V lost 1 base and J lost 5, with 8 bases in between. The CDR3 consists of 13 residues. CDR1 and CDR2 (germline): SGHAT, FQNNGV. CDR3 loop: CASSLGQFETQYF. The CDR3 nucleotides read TGTGCCAGCAGCTTAGGACAGTTTGAGACCCAGTACTTC. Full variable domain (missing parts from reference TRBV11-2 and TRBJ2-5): EAGVAQSPRYKIIEKRQSVAFWCNPISGHATLYWYQQILGQGPKLLIQFQNNGVVDDSQLPKDRFSAERLKGVDSTLKIQPAKLEDSAVYLCASSLGQFETQYFGPGTRLLVL.

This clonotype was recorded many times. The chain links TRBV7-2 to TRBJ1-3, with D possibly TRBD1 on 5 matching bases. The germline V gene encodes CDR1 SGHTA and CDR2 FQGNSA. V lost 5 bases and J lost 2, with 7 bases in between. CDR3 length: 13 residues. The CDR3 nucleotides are TGTGCCAGCAGCCCAGGGACTGGAAACACCATATATTTT. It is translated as CASSPGTGNTIYF.

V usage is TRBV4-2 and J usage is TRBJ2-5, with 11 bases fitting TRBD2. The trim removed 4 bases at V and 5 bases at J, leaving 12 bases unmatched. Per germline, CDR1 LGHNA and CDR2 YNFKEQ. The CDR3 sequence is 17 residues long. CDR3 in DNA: TGTGCCAGCAGCCTCACTAGCGGGGGCGTTGCCGCCGAGACCCAGTACTTC. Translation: CASSLTSGGVAAETQYF.

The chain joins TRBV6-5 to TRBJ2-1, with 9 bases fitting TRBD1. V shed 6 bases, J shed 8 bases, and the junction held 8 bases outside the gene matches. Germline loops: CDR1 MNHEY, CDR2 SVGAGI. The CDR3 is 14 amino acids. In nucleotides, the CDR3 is TGTGCCAGCAGCCCGGGACAGGGTCGCCATGAGCAGTTCTTC. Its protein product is CASSPGQGRHEQFF.

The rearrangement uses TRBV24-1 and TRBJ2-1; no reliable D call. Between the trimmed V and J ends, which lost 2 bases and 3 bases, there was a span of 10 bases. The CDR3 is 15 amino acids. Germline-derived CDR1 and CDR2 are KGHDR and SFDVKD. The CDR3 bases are TGTGCCACCAGTGATTGGGGAAGGAGCTACAATGAGCAGTTCTTC. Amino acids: CATSDWGRSYNEQFF.

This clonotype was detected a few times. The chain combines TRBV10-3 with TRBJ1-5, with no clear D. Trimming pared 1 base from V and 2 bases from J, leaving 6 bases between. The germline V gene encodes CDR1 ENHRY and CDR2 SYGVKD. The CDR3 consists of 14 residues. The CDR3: CAISEYGGNQPQHF. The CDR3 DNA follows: TGTGCCATCAGTGAGTATGGGGGCAATCAGCCCCAGCATTTT.

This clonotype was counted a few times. CDR3 in amino acids: CASSPYVGRVTEAFF. The CDR3 DNA reads TGTGCCAGCTCACCATACGTGGGGAGAGTCACTGAAGCTTTCTTT. The chain recombines TRBV18 with TRBJ1-1; D remains unclear. With 2 bases removed from V and 4 bases from J, the gap between germline ends came to 14 bases. The CDR3 consists of 15 residues. From germline, CDR1 is KGHSH and CDR2 LQKENI.

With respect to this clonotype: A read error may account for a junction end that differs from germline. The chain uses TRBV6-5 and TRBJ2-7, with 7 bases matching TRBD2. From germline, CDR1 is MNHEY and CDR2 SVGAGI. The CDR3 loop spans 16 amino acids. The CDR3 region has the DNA TGTGACAGCAGTTACTCGTTGGCGGGGGATCCCTACGAGCAGTACTTC. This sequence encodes CDSSYSLAGDPYEQYF.

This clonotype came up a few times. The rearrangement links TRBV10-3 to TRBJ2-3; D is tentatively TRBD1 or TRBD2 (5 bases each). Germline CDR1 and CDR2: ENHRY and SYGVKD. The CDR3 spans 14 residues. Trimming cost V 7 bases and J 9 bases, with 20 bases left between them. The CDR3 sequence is CAIKGRGTPGTQYF. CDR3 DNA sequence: TGTGCCATCAAGGGCAGAGGGACCCCGGGAACGCAGTATTTT.

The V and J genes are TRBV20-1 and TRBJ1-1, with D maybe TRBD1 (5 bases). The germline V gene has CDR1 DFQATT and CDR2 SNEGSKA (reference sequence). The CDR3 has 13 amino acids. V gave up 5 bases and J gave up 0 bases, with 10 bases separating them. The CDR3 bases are TGCAGTGCTTTACGGGGGATGAACACTGAAGCTTTCTTT. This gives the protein CSALRGMNTEAFF.

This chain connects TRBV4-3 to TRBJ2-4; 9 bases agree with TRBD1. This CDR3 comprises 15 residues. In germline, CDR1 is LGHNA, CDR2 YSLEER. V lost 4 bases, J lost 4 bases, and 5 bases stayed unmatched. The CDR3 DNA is TGCGCCAGCAGCCCGCGGGGACAGGGAAAAAACATTCAGTACTTC. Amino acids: CASSPRGQGKNIQYF.

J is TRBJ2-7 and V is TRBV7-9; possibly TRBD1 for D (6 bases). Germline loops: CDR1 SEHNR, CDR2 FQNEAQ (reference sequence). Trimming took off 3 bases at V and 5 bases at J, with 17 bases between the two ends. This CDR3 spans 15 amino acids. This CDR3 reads CASSFPSGDPNEQYV. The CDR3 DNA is TGTGCCAGCAGCTTTCCCTCAGGGGACCCCAACGAGCAGTACGTC.

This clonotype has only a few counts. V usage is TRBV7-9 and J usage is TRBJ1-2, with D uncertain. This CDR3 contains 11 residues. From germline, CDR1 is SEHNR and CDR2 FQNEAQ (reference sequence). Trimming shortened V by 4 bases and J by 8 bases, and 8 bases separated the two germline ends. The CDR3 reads CASSSLGGYTF. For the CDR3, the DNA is TGTGCCAGCAGCTCCCTCGGAGGCTACACCTTC.

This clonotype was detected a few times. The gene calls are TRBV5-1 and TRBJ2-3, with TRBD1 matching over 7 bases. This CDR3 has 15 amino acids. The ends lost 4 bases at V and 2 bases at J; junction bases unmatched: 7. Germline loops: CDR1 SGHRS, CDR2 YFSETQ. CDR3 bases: TGCGCCAGCAGCGAGGGAACAGGGGTCACAGATACGCAGTATTTT. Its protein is CASSEGTGVTDTQYF. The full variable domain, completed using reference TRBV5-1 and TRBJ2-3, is KAGVTQTPRYLIKTRGQQVTLSCSPISGHRSVSWYQQTPGQGLQFLFEYFSETQRNKGNFPGRFSGRQFSNSRSEMNVSTLELGDSALYLCASSEGTGVTDTQYFGPGTRLTVL.

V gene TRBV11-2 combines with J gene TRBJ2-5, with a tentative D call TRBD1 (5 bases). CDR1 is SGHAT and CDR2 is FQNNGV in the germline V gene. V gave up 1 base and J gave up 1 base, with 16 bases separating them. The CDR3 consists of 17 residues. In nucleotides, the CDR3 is TGTGCCAGCAGCTTAGCTCTCGCAGGGTATAGCCAAGAGACCCAGTACTTC. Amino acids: CASSLALAGYSQETQYF. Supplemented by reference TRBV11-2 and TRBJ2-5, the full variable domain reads EAGVAQSPRYKIIEKRQSVAFWCNPISGHATLYWYQQILGQGPKLLIQFQNNGVVDDSQLPKDRFSAERLKGVDSTLKIQPAKLEDSAVYLCASSLALAGYSQETQYFGPGTRLLVL.

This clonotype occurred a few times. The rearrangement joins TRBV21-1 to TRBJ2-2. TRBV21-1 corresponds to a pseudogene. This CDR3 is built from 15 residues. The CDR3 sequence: CASSKAKRDTGELFF. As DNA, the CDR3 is TGTGCCAGCAGCAAAGCTAAAAGGGACACCGGGGAGCTGTTTTTT.

The CDR3 region is CAISEVTSGVNNEQFF. The DNA of the CDR3 is TGTGCCATCAGTGAGGTGACTAGCGGGGTAAACAATGAGCAGTTCTTC. The chain recombines TRBV10-3 with TRBJ2-1; TRBD2 matches at 11 bases. V was pared by 2 bases and J by 5 bases, with 5 bases of the junction left unmatched. In germline, CDR1 is ENHRY, CDR2 SYGVKD. The length of the CDR3 is 16 residues.

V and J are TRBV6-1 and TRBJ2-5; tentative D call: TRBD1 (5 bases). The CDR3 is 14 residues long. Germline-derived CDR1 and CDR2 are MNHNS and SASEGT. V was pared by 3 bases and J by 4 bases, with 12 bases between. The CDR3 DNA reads TGTGCCAGCAGTGATCTAGGTACAGGAGAGACCCAGTACTTC. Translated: CASSDLGTGETQYF.

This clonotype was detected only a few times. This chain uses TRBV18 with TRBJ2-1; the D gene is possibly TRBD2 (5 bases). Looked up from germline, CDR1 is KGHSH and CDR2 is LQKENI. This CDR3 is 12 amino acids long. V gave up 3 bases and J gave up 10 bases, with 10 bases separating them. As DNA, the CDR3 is TGTGCCAGCTCACCCCTGCGGGCGGAGCAGTTCTTC. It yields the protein CASSPLRAEQFF.